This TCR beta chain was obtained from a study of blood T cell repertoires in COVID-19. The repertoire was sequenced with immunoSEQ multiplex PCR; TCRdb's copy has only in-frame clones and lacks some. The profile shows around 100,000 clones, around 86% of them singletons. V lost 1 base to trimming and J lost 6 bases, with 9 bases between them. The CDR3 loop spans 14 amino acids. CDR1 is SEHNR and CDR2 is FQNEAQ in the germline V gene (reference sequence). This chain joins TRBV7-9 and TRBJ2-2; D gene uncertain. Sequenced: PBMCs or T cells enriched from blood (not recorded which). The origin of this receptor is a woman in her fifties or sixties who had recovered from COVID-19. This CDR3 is CASSLGISAGELFF. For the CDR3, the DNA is TGTGCCAGCAGCTTAGGGATCAGCGCCGGGGAGCTGTTTTTT.